The T cell receptor beta chain under discussion was sequenced for a study of blood T cell repertoires in COVID-19. Study as a whole: Cohort 3 recovery required two negative PCRs, clearance, or symptom resolution.

Trimming cost V 5 bases and J 2 bases; bases outside gene matches: 8. CDR1 is MGHRA, CDR2 YSYEKL, per germline. There are 15 residues in the CDR3. Participants were aged roughly 18 to 100 years from approximately 23 US areas. Clinical history as reported by participants underpinned cohort assignment. Generated by immunoSEQ multiplex PCR, the TCRdb table keeps only in-frame clones and is missing some. Seen here are approximately 190,000 clones, 86% observed once, and the top ten hold 20% to 25%. The chain couples TRBV4-1 to TRBJ2-7; the match to TRBD2 covers 8 bases. The TCR comes from a woman aged 40 to 49 in a cohort exposed to, infected with or recovered from COVID-19 (not recorded which). The source material was PBMCs or T cells enriched from blood (not recorded which). The CDR3, as DNA: TGCGCCAGCAGCGACCCCGGGGGGGGTACCTACGAGCAGTACTTC. It specifies CASSDPGGGTYEQYF.